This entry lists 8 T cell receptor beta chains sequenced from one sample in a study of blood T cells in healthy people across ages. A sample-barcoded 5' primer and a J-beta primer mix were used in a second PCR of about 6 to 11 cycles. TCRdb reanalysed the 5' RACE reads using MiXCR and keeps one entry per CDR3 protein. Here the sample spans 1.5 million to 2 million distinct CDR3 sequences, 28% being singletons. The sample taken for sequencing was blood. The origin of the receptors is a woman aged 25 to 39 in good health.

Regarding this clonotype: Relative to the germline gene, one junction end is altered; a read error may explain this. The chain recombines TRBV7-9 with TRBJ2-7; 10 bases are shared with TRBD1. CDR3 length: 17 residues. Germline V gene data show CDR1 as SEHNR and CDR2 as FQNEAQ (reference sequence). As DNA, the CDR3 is TGTGCCAGCAGCCAGAATCTGGGACAGGGGAAATCCTATGAGCAGTACTTC. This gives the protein CASSQNLGQGKSYEQYF.

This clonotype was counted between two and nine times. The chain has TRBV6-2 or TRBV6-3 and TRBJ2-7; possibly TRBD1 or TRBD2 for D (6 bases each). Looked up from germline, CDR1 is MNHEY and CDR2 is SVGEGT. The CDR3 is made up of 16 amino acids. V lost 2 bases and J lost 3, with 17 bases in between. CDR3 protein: CASSYAEGRGGYEQYF. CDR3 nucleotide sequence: TGTGCCAGCAGTTACGCGGAGGGGAGAGGGGGCTACGAGCAGTACTTC.

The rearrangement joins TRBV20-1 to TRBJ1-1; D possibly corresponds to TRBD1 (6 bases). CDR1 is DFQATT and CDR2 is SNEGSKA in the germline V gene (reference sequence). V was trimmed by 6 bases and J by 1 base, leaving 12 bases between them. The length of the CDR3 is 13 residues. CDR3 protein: CSAPGDGNTEAFF. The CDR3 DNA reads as TGCAGTGCCCCAGGGGACGGGAACACTGAAGCTTTCTTT.

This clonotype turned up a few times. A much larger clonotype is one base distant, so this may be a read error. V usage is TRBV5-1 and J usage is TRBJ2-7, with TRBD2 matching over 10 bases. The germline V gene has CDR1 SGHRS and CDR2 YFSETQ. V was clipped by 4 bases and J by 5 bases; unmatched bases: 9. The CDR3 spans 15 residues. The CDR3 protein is CASSKERGGGDEQYF. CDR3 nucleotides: TGCGCCAGCAGCAAGGAGCGGGGGGGCGGCGACGAGCAGTACTTC.

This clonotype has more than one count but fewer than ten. The CDR3 region has the DNA TGTGCCAGCAGCCCCTACGGACAGGAGAGCACCGGGGAGCTGTTTTTT. Amino acid sequence: CASSPYGQESTGELFF. The gene calls are TRBV7-2 and TRBJ2-2; the match to TRBD1 covers 7 bases. Germline loops: CDR1 SGHTA, CDR2 FQGNSA. CDR3 length: 16 residues. With 5 bases clipped from V and 4 bases from J, the junction kept 10 bases outside the gene matches.

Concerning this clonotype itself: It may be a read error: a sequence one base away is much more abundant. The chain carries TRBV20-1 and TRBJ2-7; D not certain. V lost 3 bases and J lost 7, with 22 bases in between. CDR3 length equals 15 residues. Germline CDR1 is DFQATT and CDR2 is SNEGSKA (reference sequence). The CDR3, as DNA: TGCAGTGCTAGCCCAATGGGTACCCCGGGCAATGAGCAGTACTTC. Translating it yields CSASPMGTPGNEQYF.

Written as DNA, the CDR3 is TGTGCCAGCAGCCGCGGCCCTGCCGCGAATGAAAAACTGTTTTTT. It encodes CASSRGPAANEKLFF. V is TRBV12-3 or TRBV12-4 and J is TRBJ1-4, with D uncertain. Trimming took 6 bases from V and 5 from J, leaving 16 bases between them. The CDR3 contains 15 residues.

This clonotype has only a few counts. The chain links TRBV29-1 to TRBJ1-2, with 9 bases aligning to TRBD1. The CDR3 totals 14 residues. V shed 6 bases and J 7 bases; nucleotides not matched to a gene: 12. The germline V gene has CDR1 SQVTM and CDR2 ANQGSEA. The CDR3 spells CSVFPGQGGSGYTF. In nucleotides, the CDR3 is TGCAGCGTATTCCCGGGACAGGGAGGAAGTGGCTACACCTTC.